The clone carrying this T cell receptor beta chain showed up just a few times. Its antigen is undetermined. TCRdb keeps only in-frame clones here, not all; method: immunoSEQ multiplex PCR. This sample carries tens of thousands of clones, approximately 90% of them seen once, and the ten largest clones take roughly 0.3%. The V end lost 0 bases, the J end lost 5 bases, and 10 bases lay between the germline ends. The germline CDR1 and CDR2 sequences are MNHNS and SASEGT. The CDR3 extends over 14 amino acids. The source of the sample is a study of PD-1 blockade in classical Hodgkin lymphoma. Broader study findings: A reduction in baseline TCR diversity was reportedly seen in newly diagnosed patients relative to healthy donors. By C4D1 there was a significant rise in CD4+ TCR diversity but not in CD8+ TCR diversity.

Time point of the sample: cycle 4 day 1 (C4D1), after 6 weeks of nivolumab. Brentuximab vedotin exposure varied among the patients, all of whom had relapsed after autologous stem cell transplantation. The authors purified CD4+ T cells from thawed PBMCs by magnetic negative selection. Sequencing used CD4+ T cells from blood, obtained before the fourth cycle of nivolumab. The chain recombines TRBV6-1 with TRBJ1-1; no clear D. The source of this sequence is a human donor with classical Hodgkin lymphoma. The CDR3 sequence is CASSEALGRTEAFF. CDR3 in DNA: TGTGCCAGCAGTGAAGCGCTAGGTAGGACTGAAGCTTTCTTT.